This T cell receptor (beta chain) was found in a study of cytomegalovirus exposure and HLA in healthy donors. Points on this clone: The antigen is undetermined.

This PCR relied on a set of 60 Vbeta primers and 13 Jbeta primers. Repertoires were generated with immunoSEQ multiplex PCR, while TCRdb's copy carries only in-frame clones and drops some. In the table there are 170,000 or so clones, almost 85% of which are singletons. Study-wide results and limits: Earlier results showed most TCR beta V segments being productive about 87% or about 30% of the time.

CDR3 length: 16 amino acids. Germline V gene data show CDR1 as MRHNA and CDR2 as SNTAGT. The V and J ends lost 3 bases and 0 bases respectively, with 13 bases between them. The sequence was obtained from a boy aged 2-15 years in good health and CMV-seronegative. The chain uses TRBV6-4 and TRBJ2-3; no definite D call. The sequencing input was PBMCs. In DNA, the CDR3 is TGTGCCAGCAGTGAGTTCGGAGATCTTAGCACAGATACGCAGTATTTT. Protein product: CASSEFGDLSTDTQYF.